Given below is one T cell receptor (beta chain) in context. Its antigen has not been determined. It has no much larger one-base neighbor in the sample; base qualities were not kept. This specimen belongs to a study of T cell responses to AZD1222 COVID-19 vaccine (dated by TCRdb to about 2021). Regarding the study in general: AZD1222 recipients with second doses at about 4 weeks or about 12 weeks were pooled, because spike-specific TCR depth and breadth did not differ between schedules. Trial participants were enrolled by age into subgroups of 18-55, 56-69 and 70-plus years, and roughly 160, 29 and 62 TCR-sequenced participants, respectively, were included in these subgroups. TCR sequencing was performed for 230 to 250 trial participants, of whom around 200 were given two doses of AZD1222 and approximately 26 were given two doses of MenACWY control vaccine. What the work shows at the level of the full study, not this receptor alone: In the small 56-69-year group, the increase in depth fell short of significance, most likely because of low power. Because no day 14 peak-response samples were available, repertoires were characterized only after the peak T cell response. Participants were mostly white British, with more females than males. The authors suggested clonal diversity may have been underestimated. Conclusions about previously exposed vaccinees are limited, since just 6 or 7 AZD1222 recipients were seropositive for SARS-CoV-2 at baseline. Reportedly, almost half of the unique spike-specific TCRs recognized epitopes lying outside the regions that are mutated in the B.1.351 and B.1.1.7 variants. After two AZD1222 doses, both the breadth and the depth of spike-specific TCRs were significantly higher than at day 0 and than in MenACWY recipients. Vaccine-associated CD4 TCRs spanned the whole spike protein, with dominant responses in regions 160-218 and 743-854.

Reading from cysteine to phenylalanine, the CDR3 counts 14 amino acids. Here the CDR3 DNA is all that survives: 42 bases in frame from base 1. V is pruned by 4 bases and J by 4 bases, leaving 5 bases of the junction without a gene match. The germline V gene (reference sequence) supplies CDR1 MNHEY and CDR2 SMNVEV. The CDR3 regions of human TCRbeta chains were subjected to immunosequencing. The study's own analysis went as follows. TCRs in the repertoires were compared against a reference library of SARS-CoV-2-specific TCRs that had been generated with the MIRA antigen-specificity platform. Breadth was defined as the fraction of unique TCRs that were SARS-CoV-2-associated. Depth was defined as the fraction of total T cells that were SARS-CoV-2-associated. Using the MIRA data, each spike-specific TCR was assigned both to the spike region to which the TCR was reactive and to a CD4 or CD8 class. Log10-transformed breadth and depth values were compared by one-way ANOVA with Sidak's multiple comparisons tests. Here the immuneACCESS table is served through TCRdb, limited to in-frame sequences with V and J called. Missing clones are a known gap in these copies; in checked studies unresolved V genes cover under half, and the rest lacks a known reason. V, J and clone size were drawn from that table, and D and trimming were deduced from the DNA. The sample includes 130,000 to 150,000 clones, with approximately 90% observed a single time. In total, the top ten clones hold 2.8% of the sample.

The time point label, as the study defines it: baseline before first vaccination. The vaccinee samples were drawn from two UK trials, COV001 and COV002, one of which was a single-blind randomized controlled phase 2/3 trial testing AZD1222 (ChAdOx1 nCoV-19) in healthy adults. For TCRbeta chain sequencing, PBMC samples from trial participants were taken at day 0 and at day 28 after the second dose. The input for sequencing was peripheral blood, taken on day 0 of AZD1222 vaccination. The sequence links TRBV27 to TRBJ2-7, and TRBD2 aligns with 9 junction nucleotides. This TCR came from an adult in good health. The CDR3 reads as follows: CASSWGGRGYEQYF. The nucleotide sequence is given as TGTGCCAGCAGTTGGGGCGGGAGGGGTTACGAGCAGTACTTC.